The 14 T cell receptor beta chains below were found in one sample sequenced in a study of ipilimumab plus nivolumab after autologous stem cell transplantation. The table came from immunoSEQ multiplex PCR; TCRdb's copy has only in-frame clones and leaves some out. The sample consists of roughly 12,000 clones, roughly 70% of them appearing once. Sequences were derived from PBMCs, sampled in a trial of ipilimumab plus nivolumab as post-transplant consolidation. The source is a male donor with multiple myeloma.

This clone appeared a few times. The chain carries TRBV7-9 and TRBJ2-3; D might be TRBD2 (6 bases). The ends were cut back, 2 bases at V and 2 bases at J, with 14 bases in the middle. In germline, CDR1 is SEHNR, CDR2 FQNEAQ (reference sequence). The CDR3 consists of 16 residues. CDR3 coding DNA: TGTGCCAGCAGCTTATATGGAGGGGCGAACACAGATACGCAGTATTTT. Encoded protein: CASSLYGGANTDTQYF.

The CDR3 coding sequence is TGTGCCAGCTCACGACTGGACAGTCCACAAGAGACCCAGTACTTC. Translated: CASSRLDSPQETQYF. The genes are TRBV18 and TRBJ2-5, with D possibly TRBD1 on 6 matching bases. Germline values: CDR1 KGHSH, CDR2 LQKENI. The CDR3 contains 15 residues. Trimming left V 4 bases short and J 2 bases short, with 14 bases between.

The chain is built from TRBV4-3 and TRBJ1-2; D gene uncertain. The CDR3 is made up of 15 amino acids. V lost 0 bases and J 4 bases, leaving 12 bases between the germline ends. In germline, CDR1 is LGHNA, CDR2 YSLEER. CDR3 nucleotides: TGCGCCAGCAGCCAAGATTTAGGGTTGGGCTATGGCTACACCTTC. Protein sequence: CASSQDLGLGYGYTF.

CDR3 bases: TGTGCCAGCAGCTTAGGCCCAGCGGGGGACCACGAGCAGTACTTC. Translating it yields CASSLGPAGDHEQYF. J is TRBJ2-7 and V is TRBV11-1; 8 bases map to TRBD2. This CDR3 has 15 amino acids. The V gene's germline CDR1 is SGHAT and CDR2 FQDESV (reference sequence). Trimming removed 1 base from V and 5 bases from J; junction bases left unmatched: 7.

J is TRBJ2-1 and V is TRBV10-3; TRBD2 aligns across 10 bases. V lost 6 bases, J lost 5 bases, and 4 bases stayed unmatched. The CDR3 length is 14 residues. Germline-derived CDR1 and CDR2 are ENHRY and SYGVKD. The DNA for the CDR3 is TGTGCCATCAGACTAGCGGGGAGAAACAATGAGCAGTTCTTC. Protein: CAIRLAGRNNEQFF.

CDR3 region: CASSQGGQSSWDTQYF. In nucleotides, the CDR3 is TGTGCCAGCAGCCAAGGAGGACAGTCTTCCTGGGATACGCAGTATTTT. The chain carries TRBV4-2 and TRBJ2-3, with D perhaps TRBD1 (6 bases). Trimming removed 1 base from V and 6 bases from J, with 17 bases in between. This CDR3 is built from 16 residues. Germline loops: CDR1 LGHNA, CDR2 YNFKEQ.

The V and J genes are TRBV5-1 and TRBJ1-4; D perhaps matches TRBD1 (6 bases). The CDR3 covers 16 residues. Per the germline V gene, CDR1 is SGHRS and CDR2 is YFSETQ. V dropped 0 bases and J dropped 0 bases, with 9 bases sitting between them. The CDR3 nucleotides are TGCGCCAGCAGCTTGGGGACAGCGACAACTAATGAAAAACTGTTTTTT. Amino acids: CASSLGTATTNEKLFF.

This clone was found once. The chain uses TRBV4-1 and TRBJ2-3; maybe TRBD2 (7 bases). CDR1 is MGHRA, CDR2 YSYEKL, per germline. This CDR3 spans 16 amino acids. Trimming shortened V by 0 bases and J by 5 bases, and 15 bases separated the two germline ends. The chain's CDR3 is CASSQERGGPGDTQYF. In nucleotides, the CDR3 is TGCGCCAGCAGCCAAGAGAGGGGGGGGCCGGGAGATACGCAGTATTTT.

The J gene is TRBJ1-5, the V gene TRBV15, with D possibly TRBD1 on 6 matching bases. Trimming removed 0 bases from V and 6 bases from J, with 15 bases in between. Germline V gene lookup returns CDR1 LNHNV and CDR2 YYDKDF (reference sequence). The CDR3 totals 16 residues. The DNA of the CDR3 is TGTGCCACCAGCAGAGATCTGGGGGGCGCGGGTCAGCCCCAGCATTTT. Translating it yields CATSRDLGGAGQPQHF.

This clone has a handful of counts. The chain uses TRBV5-5 and TRBJ2-3, with unresolved D. The V end was cut by 4 bases, the J end by 3 bases, with 12 bases between. This CDR3 contains 14 residues. Germline V lookup: CDR1 SGHKS, CDR2 YYEKEE (reference sequence). CDR3 nucleotides: TGTGCCAGCAGCCAAGTGGGCCAAACAGATACGCAGTATTTT. It is translated as CASSQVGQTDTQYF.

The rearrangement links TRBV5-5 to TRBJ1-1; 12 positions agree with TRBD1. The ends lost 3 bases at V and 3 bases at J; junction bases unmatched: 3. The CDR3 runs 15 residues. Germline CDR1 SGHKS, CDR2 YYEKEE (reference sequence). This CDR3 reads CASSSGQGADTEAFF. The CDR3 bases are TGTGCCAGCAGCTCGGGACAGGGGGCGGACACTGAAGCTTTCTTT.

This clone is labeled as medium-sized. The chain uses TRBV19 and TRBJ1-6, with D tentatively TRBD1 (5 bases). V lost 8 bases and J 9 bases, leaving 5 bases between the germline ends. CDR1 and CDR2 (germline): LNHDA, SQIVND (reference sequence). The CDR3 covers 10 residues. The CDR3 here is CASGGSPLHF. The DNA of the CDR3 is TGTGCCAGTGGGGGTTCACCCCTCCACTTT.

This chain links TRBV4-1 with TRBJ2-1, with TRBD2 matching over 7 bases. This CDR3 spans 15 amino acids. The J segment lost 7 bases and the V segment lost 2 bases, leaving 8 bases of the junction unmatched. In germline, CDR1 is MGHRA, CDR2 YSYEKL. CDR3 sequence: CASSQRDSAGNEQFF. Written as DNA, the CDR3 is TGCGCCAGCAGCCAACGGGACTCAGCGGGGAATGAGCAGTTCTTC.

In its sample, this clone was seen once. The gene calls are TRBV10-3 and TRBJ2-7; D uncertain. The CDR3 spans 13 residues. V lost 3 bases, J lost 4 bases, and 10 bases lay in between. Germline values: CDR1 ENHRY, CDR2 SYGVKD. CDR3 DNA sequence: TGTGCCATCAGTGAAGAGGTTAGGTACGAGCAGTACTTC. Its protein is CAISEEVRYEQYF.